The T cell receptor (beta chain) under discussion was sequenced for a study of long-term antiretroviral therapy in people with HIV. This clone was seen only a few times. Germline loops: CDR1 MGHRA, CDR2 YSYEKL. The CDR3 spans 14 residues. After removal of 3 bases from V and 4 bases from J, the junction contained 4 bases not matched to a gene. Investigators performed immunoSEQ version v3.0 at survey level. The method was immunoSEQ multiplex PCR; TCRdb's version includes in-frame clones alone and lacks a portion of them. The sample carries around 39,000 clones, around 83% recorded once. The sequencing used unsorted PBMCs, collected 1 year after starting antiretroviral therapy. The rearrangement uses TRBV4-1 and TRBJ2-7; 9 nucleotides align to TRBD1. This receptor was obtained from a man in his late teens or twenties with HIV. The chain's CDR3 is CASSQGDRAYEQYF. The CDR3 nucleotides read TGCGCCAGCAGCCAGGGGGACAGGGCGTACGAGCAGTACTTC.